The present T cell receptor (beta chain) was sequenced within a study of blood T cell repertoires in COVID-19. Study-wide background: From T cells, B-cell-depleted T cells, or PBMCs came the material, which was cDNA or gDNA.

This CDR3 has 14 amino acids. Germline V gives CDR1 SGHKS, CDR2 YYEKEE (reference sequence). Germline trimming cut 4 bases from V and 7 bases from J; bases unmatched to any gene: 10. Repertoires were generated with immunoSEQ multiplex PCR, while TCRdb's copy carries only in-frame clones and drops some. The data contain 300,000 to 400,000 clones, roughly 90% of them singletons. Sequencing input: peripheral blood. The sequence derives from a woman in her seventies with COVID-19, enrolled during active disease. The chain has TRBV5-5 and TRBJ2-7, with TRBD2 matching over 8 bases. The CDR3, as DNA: TGTGCCAGCAGCCCTACTAGCGGTCCTTGGGAGCAGTACTTC. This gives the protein CASSPTSGPWEQYF. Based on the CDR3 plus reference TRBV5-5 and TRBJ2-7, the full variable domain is DAGVTQSPTHLIKTRGQQVTLRCSPISGHKSVSWYQQVLGQGPQFIFQYYEKEERGRGNFPDRFSARQFPNYSSELNVNALLLGDSALYLCASSPTSGPWEQYFGPGTRLTVT.